This T cell receptor beta chain is from a study of CD4 T cells in relation to SARS-CoV-2 and coronaviruses. Comments on this clone: The antigen is not known.

For roughly ten days, some 9.7 x 10^4 sorted CD4+ cells grew with T cell-depleted PBMCs and CEF. Profiled with immunoSEQ multiplex PCR; TCRdb holds only in-frame clones, not every one. The top ten hold 3.5% to 5% of the sample, which has tens of thousands of clones, 82% seen once. The CDR3 sequence is 16 residues long. Germline V gives CDR1 SGDLS, CDR2 YYNGEE. Trimming took 4 bases from V and 5 from J, leaving 22 bases between them. The genes are TRBV9 and TRBJ2-7; a weak D match, TRBD2 (5 bases). The receptor was isolated from an adult with COVID-19. The sequencing input was naive CD4+ T cells from PBMCs, cultured in vitro. This sample's subset: naive CD4+ T cells isolated by negative enrichment. CDR3 nucleotide sequence: TGTGCCAGCAGCCGAGGCCGGGGAACGGTGGTAGACGAGCAGTACTTC. Its protein product is CASSRGRGTVVDEQYF.